These 8 T cell receptor beta chains came from one sample sequenced in a study. TCRdb re-called the 5' RACE reads through MiXCR, storing one row per CDR3 protein. The sample carries about 57,000 distinct CDR3 sequences, less than 30% recorded once. Treg sorting used a CD4+CD25+CD127-/low gate. Sequencing was carried out using tumor-infiltrating Tregs sorted from the breast tumor. Receptors were obtained from a female donor with breast cancer.

The V gene is TRBV20-1, the J gene TRBJ2-3; D is perhaps TRBD1 (5 bases). Trimming cost V 6 bases and J 1 base, with 14 bases left between them. Germline V gene data show CDR1 as DFQATT and CDR2 as SNEGSKA (reference sequence). This CDR3 spans 14 amino acids. CDR3 residues: CSAGRAGRTDTQYF. As DNA, the CDR3 is TGCAGTGCCGGCAGGGCAGGCCGCACAGATACGCAGTATTTT.

This clonotype was seen repeatedly, ten times or more. Relative to the germline gene, one junction end is altered; a read error may explain this. The rearrangement joins TRBV20-1 to TRBJ2-7; TRBD2 might be the D (5 bases). CDR3 length equals 11 residues. The V gene's germline CDR1 is DFQATT and CDR2 SNEGSKA (reference sequence). The CDR3: CSASPGDYRIF. The CDR3 nucleotides read TGCAGTGCTAGCCCCGGCGACTACCGGATCTTC.

This clonotype has only a few counts. The V call is TRBV12-3 or TRBV12-4, the J call TRBJ1-1; D not resolved. This CDR3 is built from 14 residues. Trimming cost V 7 bases and J 1 base, with 13 bases left between them. CDR3 bases: TGTGCCAGCACCCCGGATGGGCAGAACACTGAAGCTTTCTTT. It yields the protein CASTPDGQNTEAFF.

Concerning this clonotype: A much larger clone lies a single base off, so this may be a read error. The rearrangement joins TRBV2 to TRBJ1-6; D is unresolved. This CDR3 spans 17 amino acids. The germline CDR1 and CDR2 sequences are SNHLY and FYNNEI. Trimming removed 7 bases from V and 3 bases from J, with 19 bases in between. CDR3 protein: CASKDSGFESYNSPLHF. CDR3 DNA: TGTGCCAGCAAGGATTCCGGGTTTGAAAGCTATAATTCACCCCTCCACTTT.

In its sample, this clonotype was seen a few times. The chain couples TRBV28 to TRBJ1-5; D is unresolved. The CDR3 is 15 amino acids. Trimming took off 3 bases at V and 0 bases at J, with 9 bases between the two ends. Germline loops: CDR1 MDHEN, CDR2 SYDVKM. CDR3 bases: TGTGCCAGCAGTTTTAGCGATTATAGCAATCAGCCCCAGCATTTT. It codes for CASSFSDYSNQPQHF.

As regards this clonotype: Mismatch with germline at one junction end may stem from a read error. V and J are TRBV4-1 and TRBJ1-2; D is uncertain. The CDR3 sequence is 13 residues long. Germline-derived CDR1 and CDR2 are MGHRA and YSYEKL. The CDR3 loop is CASNQEPDYGYTF. The CDR3 nucleotides read TGCGCCAGCAACCAAGAGCCAGACTATGGCTACACCTTC.

J is TRBJ2-2 and V is TRBV7-2; 12 bases are shared with TRBD2. V gave up 5 bases and J gave up 3 bases; unmatched junction bases: 7. The CDR3 totals 17 residues. The V gene's germline CDR1 is SGHTA and CDR2 FQGNSA. The CDR3: CASSPRTSGIYTGELFF. The DNA for the CDR3 is TGTGCCAGCAGCCCCCGGACTAGCGGGATTTACACCGGGGAGCTGTTTTTT.

In regard to this clonotype: This may come from a read error, since a much larger clone is one base off. No conserved phenylalanine or tryptophan ends this CDR3, so it is likely a read error. The genes are TRBV7-3 and TRBJ2-3, with 14 positions matching TRBD2. This CDR3 is built from 16 residues. V lost 5 bases, J lost 3 bases, and 4 bases stayed unmatched. Germline values: CDR1 SGHTA, CDR2 FQGTGA. CDR3 residues: CASSKTSGRGTDTQYV. The CDR3, as DNA: TGTGCCAGCAGCAAGACTAGCGGGAGGGGAACAGATACGCAGTATGTT.